This entry is about one TCR beta chain. The antigen is undetermined. This record comes from a study of T cell responses to AZD1222 COVID-19 vaccine. General observations from the study: Repertoire samples came only from after the peak T cell response. Spike as a whole was targeted by vaccine-associated CD4 TCRs, dominant at 160-218 and 743-854. AZD1222 recipients seropositive at baseline numbered only six or seven.

It was second doses at about 4 or about 12 weeks that were pooled. CDR3 size: 16 residues. The germline V gene encodes CDR1 MDHEN and CDR2 SYDVKM. V dropped 4 bases and J dropped 1 base, with 13 bases sitting between them. TCRdb's copy holds only in-frame clones and misses some; the assay was immunoSEQ multiplex PCR. The sample records 150,000 to 200,000 clones, 90% to 95% being singletons. The material sequenced was peripheral blood, taken 28 days after the second AZD1222 dose. The chain carries TRBV28 and TRBJ1-4, with D perhaps matching TRBD1 (5 bases). This clonotype was obtained from an adult who received the AZD1222 COVID-19 vaccine. The chain's CDR3 is CASSSNGGRTNEKLFF. The CDR3 DNA reads as TGTGCCAGCAGTTCAAACGGGGGGAGAACTAATGAAAAACTGTTTTTT. Looking up the rest from reference TRBV28 and TRBJ1-4 gives the full variable domain: DVKVTQSSRYLVKRTGEKVFLECVQDMDHENMFWYRQDPGLGLRLIYFSYDVKMKEKGDIPEGYSVSREKKERFSLILESASTNQTSMYLCASSSNGGRTNEKLFFGSGTQLSVL.